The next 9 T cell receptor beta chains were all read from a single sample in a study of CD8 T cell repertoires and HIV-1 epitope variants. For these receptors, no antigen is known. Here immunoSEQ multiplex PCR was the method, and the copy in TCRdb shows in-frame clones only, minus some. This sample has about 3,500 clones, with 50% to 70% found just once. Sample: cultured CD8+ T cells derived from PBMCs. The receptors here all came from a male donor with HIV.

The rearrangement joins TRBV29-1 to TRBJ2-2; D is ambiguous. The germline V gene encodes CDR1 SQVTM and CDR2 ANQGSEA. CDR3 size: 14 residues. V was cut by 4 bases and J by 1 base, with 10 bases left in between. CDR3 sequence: CSVGTEMNTGELFF. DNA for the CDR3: TGCAGCGTTGGGACGGAGATGAACACCGGGGAGCTGTTTTTT.

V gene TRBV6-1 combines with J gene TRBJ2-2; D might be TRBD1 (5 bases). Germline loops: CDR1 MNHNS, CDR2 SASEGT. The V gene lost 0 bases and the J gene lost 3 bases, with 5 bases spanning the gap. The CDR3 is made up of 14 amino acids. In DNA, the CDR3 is TGTGCCAGCAGTGAAGCGACAGACACCGGGGAGCTGTTTTTT. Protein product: CASSEATDTGELFF.

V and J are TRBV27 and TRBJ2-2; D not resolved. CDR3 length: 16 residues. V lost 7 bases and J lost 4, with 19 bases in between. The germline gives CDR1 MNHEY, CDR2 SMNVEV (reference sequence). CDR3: CASTYPGPNSTGELFF. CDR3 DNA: TGTGCCAGCACTTACCCGGGCCCTAATTCCACCGGGGAGCTGTTTTTT.

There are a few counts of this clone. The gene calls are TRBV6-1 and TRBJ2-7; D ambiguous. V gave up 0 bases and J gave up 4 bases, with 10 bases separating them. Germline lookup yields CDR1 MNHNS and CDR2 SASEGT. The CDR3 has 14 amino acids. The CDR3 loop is CASSEARKGYEQYF. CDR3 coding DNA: TGTGCCAGCAGTGAAGCGCGGAAAGGGTACGAGCAGTACTTC.

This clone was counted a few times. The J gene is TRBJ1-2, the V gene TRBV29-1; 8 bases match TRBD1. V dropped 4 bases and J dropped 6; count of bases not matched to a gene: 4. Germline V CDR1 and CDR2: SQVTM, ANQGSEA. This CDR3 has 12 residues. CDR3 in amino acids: CSVGQGQDGYTF. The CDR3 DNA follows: TGCAGCGTTGGACAGGGGCAAGATGGCTACACCTTC. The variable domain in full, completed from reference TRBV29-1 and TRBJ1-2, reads SAVISQKPSRDICQRGTSLTIQCQVDSQVTMMFWYRQQPGQSLTLIATANQGSEATYESGFVIDKFPISRPNLTFSTLTVSNMSPEDSSIYLCSVGQGQDGYTFGSGTRLTVV.

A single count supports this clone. CDR3 DNA: TGCGCCAGCAGCCTAACTTCGGGACGCCCCCAAGAGACCCAGTACTTC. Protein sequence: CASSLTSGRPQETQYF. This chain joins TRBV5-1 and TRBJ2-5; D is tentatively TRBD1 or TRBD2 (5 bases each). Trimming pared 4 bases from V and 1 base from J, leaving 17 bases between. Germline lookup yields CDR1 SGHRS and CDR2 YFSETQ. This CDR3 spans 16 amino acids.

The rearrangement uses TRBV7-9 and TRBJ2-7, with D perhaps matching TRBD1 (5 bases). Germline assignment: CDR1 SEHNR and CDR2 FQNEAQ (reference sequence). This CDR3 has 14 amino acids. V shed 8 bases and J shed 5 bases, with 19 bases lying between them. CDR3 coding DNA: TGTGCCAGCGGCCCCACCGTGGGGCGGAACGAGCAGTACTTC. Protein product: CASGPTVGRNEQYF.

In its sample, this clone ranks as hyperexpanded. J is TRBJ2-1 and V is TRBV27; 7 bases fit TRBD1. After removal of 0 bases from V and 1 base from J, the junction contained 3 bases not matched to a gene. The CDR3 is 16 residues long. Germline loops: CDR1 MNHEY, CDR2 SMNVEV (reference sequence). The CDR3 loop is CASSLSQGISYNEQFF. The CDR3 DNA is TGTGCCAGCAGTTTATCACAGGGGATATCCTACAATGAGCAGTTCTTC.

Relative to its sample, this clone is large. The CDR3 bases are TGTGCCACCCTAGGGGACTCTACTTACGAGCAGTACTTC. Translated: CATLGDSTYEQYF. The rearrangement joins TRBV10-3 to TRBJ2-7; TRBD2 is a possible D gene (6 bases). V was cut by 10 bases and J by 4 bases, with 17 bases left in between. The germline V gene has CDR1 ENHRY and CDR2 SYGVKD. The CDR3 consists of 13 residues.